Below are 22 T cell receptor beta chains sequenced from a single sample in a study of cytomegalovirus exposure and HLA in healthy donors. It was with 60 Vbeta and 13 Jbeta primers that the PCR ran. The data were produced by immunoSEQ multiplex PCR, yet TCRdb's version contains in-frame clones alone and is incomplete. The data show around 50,000 clones, 70% to 80% seen once. The specimen sequenced was PBMCs. The origin of the receptors is a man aged 25-40 years in good health and CMV-seronegative.

The chain links TRBV5-1 to TRBJ2-7, with D perhaps matching TRBD2 (6 bases). From germline, CDR1 is SGHRS and CDR2 YFSETQ. The CDR3 runs 14 residues. Trimming pared 4 bases from V and 2 bases from J, leaving 13 bases between. The CDR3 bases are TGCGCCAGCAGCACGGGGGACGTGACCTACGAGCAGTACTTC. This translates into CASSTGDVTYEQYF.

This clone appeared once. The chain joins TRBV4-1 to TRBJ2-7, with 8 bases identical to TRBD1. The CDR3 is made up of 16 amino acids. Germline assignment: CDR1 MGHRA and CDR2 YSYEKL. V shed 0 bases, J shed 4 bases, and the junction held 8 bases outside the gene matches. This chain's CDR3 is CASSQDLGTGPYEQYF. The CDR3 bases are TGCGCCAGCAGCCAAGATTTGGGGACAGGACCTTACGAGCAGTACTTC.

The chain couples TRBV19 to TRBJ2-7; D perhaps matches TRBD2 (5 bases). The CDR3 is made up of 15 amino acids. V lost 1 base to trimming and J lost 5 bases, with 15 bases between them. Germline lookup yields CDR1 LNHDA and CDR2 SQIVND (reference sequence). The CDR3 loop is CASSIGGAHLDEQYF. CDR3 bases: TGTGCCAGTAGTATAGGGGGAGCACACCTCGACGAGCAGTACTTC.

The genes are TRBV28 and TRBJ2-1; 8 positions agree with TRBD2. V was pared by 6 bases and J by 8 bases, with 15 bases of the junction left unmatched. The germline V gene has CDR1 MDHEN and CDR2 SYDVKM. The CDR3 consists of 16 residues. This CDR3 reads CASSPVWSAGEDEQFF. The CDR3 DNA follows: TGTGCCAGCAGCCCCGTGTGGTCAGCGGGAGAGGATGAGCAGTTCTTC.

This rearrangement joins TRBV7-6 to TRBJ2-5, with 9 bases matching TRBD1. The CDR3 spans 13 residues. V was clipped by 3 bases and J by 7 bases; unmatched bases: 3. Germline CDR1 and CDR2: SGHVS and FNYEAQ. CDR3 sequence reads: CASSFDRGATQYF. The CDR3 nucleotides read TGTGCCAGCAGCTTCGACAGGGGGGCGACCCAGTACTTC.

This sequence joins TRBV18 and TRBJ2-7; 10 nucleotides align to TRBD2. The CDR3 spans 16 residues. Trimming removed 0 bases from V and 0 bases from J; junction bases left unmatched: 2. CDR1 KGHSH and CDR2 LQKENI come from the germline V gene. The CDR3 is CASSPPASGSSYEQYF. As DNA, the CDR3 is TGTGCCAGCTCACCACCTGCTAGCGGGAGCTCCTACGAGCAGTACTTC. The full variable domain, with the rest looked up from reference TRBV18 and TRBJ2-7, is NAGVMQNPRHLVRRRGQEARLRCSPMKGHSHVYWYRQLPEEGLKFMVYLQKENIIDESGMPKERFSAEFPKEGPSILRIQQVVRGDSAAYFCASSPPASGSSYEQYFGPGTRLTVT.

The chain joins TRBV5-6 to TRBJ2-1, with TRBD1 matching 11 bases. V trimming: 4 bases; J trimming: 7 bases; junction bases outside the gene matches: 10. Germline V gives CDR1 SGHDT, CDR2 YYEEEE. CDR3 length: 16 amino acids. Here the CDR3 DNA reads TGTGCCAGCAGCATGAGGGGGACAGGGGGGAGGAATGAGCAGTTCTTC. Protein product: CASSMRGTGGRNEQFF. Variable domain in full (rest from reference TRBV5-6 and TRBJ2-1): DAGVTQSPTHLIKTRGQQVTLRCSPKSGHDTVSWYQQALGQGPQFIFQYYEEEERQRGNFPDRFSGHQFPNYSSELNVNALLLGDSALYLCASSMRGTGGRNEQFFGPGTRLTVL.

The rearrangement uses TRBV5-1 and TRBJ2-7; weak D call: TRBD2 (6 bases). The germline V gene has CDR1 SGHRS and CDR2 YFSETQ. The CDR3 is 16 amino acids. Trimming pared 3 bases from V and 3 bases from J, leaving 19 bases between. CDR3 loop: CASSWGVLGSNYEQYF. For the CDR3, the DNA is TGCGCCAGCAGCTGGGGAGTACTCGGGAGTAACTACGAGCAGTACTTC. Supplemented by reference TRBV5-1 and TRBJ2-7, the full variable domain reads KAGVTQTPRYLIKTRGQQVTLSCSPISGHRSVSWYQQTPGQGLQFLFEYFSETQRNKGNFPGRFSGRQFSNSRSEMNVSTLELGDSALYLCASSWGVLGSNYEQYFGPGTRLTVT.

The chain uses TRBV2 and TRBJ1-2; 9 bases are a match to TRBD1. The CDR3 runs 13 residues. The V gene end was trimmed by 5 bases and the J gene end by 3 bases; junction bases not matched to a gene: 1. Germline assignment: CDR1 SNHLY and CDR2 FYNNEI. Here the CDR3 DNA reads TGTGCCAGCAGTAGGACAGGGGACTATGGCTACACCTTC. Amino acid sequence: CASSRTGDYGYTF.

For the CDR3, the DNA is TGTGCCAGCACCGGACAGGGCTTTATCCCCTACAACACTGAAGCTTTCTTT. It codes for CASTGQGFIPYNTEAFF. The chain carries TRBV5-4 and TRBJ1-1; 8 nucleotides agree with TRBD1. CDR3 size: 17 residues. V trimming: 6 bases; J trimming: 2 bases; junction bases outside the gene matches: 15. Germline CDR1 reads SGHNT; CDR2 reads YYREEE (reference sequence). The full variable domain, with the rest looked up from reference TRBV5-4 and TRBJ1-1, is ETGVTQSPTHLIKTRGQQVTLRCSSQSGHNTVSWYQQALGQGPQFIFQYYREEENGRGNFPPRFSGLQFPNYSSELNVNALELDDSALYLCASTGQGFIPYNTEAFFGQGTRLTVV.

This clone appeared a few times. The V call is TRBV6-1, the J call TRBJ2-7, with TRBD1 as a possible D gene (8 bases). Germline lookup yields CDR1 MNHNS and CDR2 SASEGT. The CDR3 is 14 amino acids. Trimming removed 6 bases at V and 4 bases at J, with 16 bases between. CDR3 amino acids: CASRPTGEGYEQYF. In DNA form, the CDR3 reads TGTGCCAGCAGACCGACAGGGGAGGGTTACGAGCAGTACTTC.

This clone was detected a few times. The V call is TRBV30, the J call TRBJ2-7, with D maybe TRBD1 (6 bases). Trimming left V 7 bases short and J 2 bases short, with 12 bases between. This CDR3 comprises 12 residues. CDR1 and CDR2 from the germline V gene are GTSNPN and SVGIG (reference sequence). Here the CDR3 DNA reads TGTGCCTCTGCCGGGACAACCTACGAGCAGTACTTC. It specifies CASAGTTYEQYF.

Points on this clone: The identical CDR3 is also encoded by other nucleotide sequences in the sample. The chain couples TRBV6-1 to TRBJ2-7; TRBD2 matches 9 bases. V lost 2 bases and J lost 4; bases outside the gene matches: 6. Germline V gene lookup returns CDR1 MNHNS and CDR2 SASEGT. This CDR3 is 15 amino acids long. The CDR3 region has the DNA TGTGCCAGCAGTGAATGGGCGGGAGGGCCTTACGAGCAGTACTTC. It translates to CASSEWAGGPYEQYF.

The chain combines TRBV6-5 with TRBJ1-1, with D perhaps TRBD1 (6 bases). Germline values: CDR1 MNHEY, CDR2 SVGAGI. V lost 5 bases to trimming and J lost 4 bases, with 14 bases between them. CDR3 size: 14 residues. The CDR3 region has the DNA TGTGCCAGCAGTGTGACAGGCGGCACCACTGAAGCTTTCTTT. Its translation: CASSVTGGTTEAFF.

The V gene is TRBV15, the J gene TRBJ2-1, with 14 bases identical to TRBD2. The CDR3 has 17 amino acids. The V gene's germline CDR1 is LNHNV and CDR2 YYDKDF (reference sequence). Unmatched junction bases numbered 1, after V lost 0 bases and J lost 3 bases. CDR3 sequence (DNA): TGTGCCACCAGCAGAGATGGACTAGCGGGAGGCTACAATGAGCAGTTCTTC. This encodes CATSRDGLAGGYNEQFF.

V gene TRBV6-7 combines with J gene TRBJ2-2; 8 positions agree with TRBD2. TRBV6-7 is an ORF; its function is uncertain. The CDR3 contains 16 residues. V shed 0 bases and J 6 bases; nucleotides not matched to a gene: 6. CDR3 sequence (DNA): TGTGCCAGCAGTTACTCGATCGGGGGGGATGCCGGGGAGCTGTTTTTT. Encoded protein: CASSYSIGGDAGELFF.

The chain is built from TRBV5-6 and TRBJ2-3; 12 bases fit TRBD2. The CDR3 loop spans 18 amino acids. Germline V gene sequence: CDR1 SGHDT, CDR2 YYEEEE. V lost 0 bases to trimming and J lost 0 bases; unmatched junction nucleotides: 5. The CDR3 here is CASSLVGLAGGSTDTQYF. The CDR3 nucleotides are TGTGCCAGCAGCTTGGTTGGTCTAGCGGGAGGGAGCACAGATACGCAGTATTTT.

The rearrangement joins TRBV5-1 to TRBJ2-5; D remains ambiguous. CDR1 is SGHRS, CDR2 YFSETQ, per germline. CDR3 length: 15 residues. V was shortened by 0 bases and J by 2 bases, with 11 bases between the two germline ends. As DNA, the CDR3 is TGCGCCAGCAGCTTGGCCTATTGGAGACAAGAGACCCAGTACTTC. As protein: CASSLAYWRQETQYF.

This clone was seen a handful of times. The rearrangement uses TRBV30 and TRBJ1-1; maybe TRBD1 (6 bases). The germline V and J ends were trimmed by 4 bases and 3 bases, with 12 bases remaining between them. The CDR3 sequence is 13 residues long. Germline-derived CDR1 and CDR2 are GTSNPN and SVGIG (reference sequence). The CDR3 region is CAWTWDTDTEAFF. CDR3 sequence (DNA): TGTGCCTGGACCTGGGACACCGACACTGAAGCTTTCTTT.

The chain carries TRBV27 and TRBJ1-5; 8 bases are shared with TRBD1. The CDR3 sequence is 13 residues long. With 3 bases clipped from V and 6 bases from J, the junction kept 1 base outside the gene matches. Germline lookup yields CDR1 MNHEY and CDR2 SMNVEV (reference sequence). CDR3: CASSFGQGQPQHF. The CDR3 DNA reads TGTGCCAGCAGTTTCGGACAGGGTCAGCCCCAGCATTTT.

The rearrangement joins TRBV30 to TRBJ1-1, with D perhaps TRBD1 (5 bases). The CDR3 sequence is 13 residues long. Per the germline V gene, CDR1 is GTSNPN and CDR2 is SVGIG (reference sequence). The V end lost 4 bases, the J end lost 9 bases, and 18 bases lay between the germline ends. CDR3 coding DNA: TGTGCCTGGACCTGGGGGGGTGGTCCTCAAGCTTTCTTT. This codes for CAWTWGGGPQAFF.

The chain recombines TRBV4-1 with TRBJ2-7; TRBD1 matches 11 bases. The J segment lost 4 bases and the V segment lost 8 bases, leaving 4 bases of the junction unmatched. The CDR3 loop spans 13 amino acids. Germline V gene lookup returns CDR1 MGHRA and CDR2 YSYEKL. The CDR3 DNA follows: TGCGCCAGCGGGACAGGGGGGGCTTACGAGCAGTACTTC. Amino acid sequence: CASGTGGAYEQYF.